This entry is about one T cell receptor (beta chain). This CDR3 comprises 14 residues. V was clipped by 7 bases and J by 6 bases, with 13 bases between them. The germline CDR1 and CDR2 sequences are MNHEY and SMNVEV (reference sequence). These data originate in a study of blood T cell repertoires in COVID-19. About the research overall: Some COVID-19 samples were acute and others convalescent; all came from the United States, Italy and Spain.

Categorization into cohorts depended on clinical history that participants reported. What the recovered Cohort 3 donors had was two negative PCRs, clearance, or symptom resolution. Sequencing used immunoSEQ multiplex PCR; TCRdb keeps in-frame clones, though not all of them. The sample records a few hundred thousand clones, roughly 91% being singletons. Sequencing was done on a sample of PBMCs or T cells enriched from blood (not recorded which). V is TRBV27 and J is TRBJ1-6; D call uncertain. This receptor was obtained from a woman aged 60-75 years who had recovered from COVID-19. CDR3 nucleotides: TGTGCCAGCACTTGGTTTTCGCGTAATTCACCCCTCCACTTT. Encoded protein: CASTWFSRNSPLHF.